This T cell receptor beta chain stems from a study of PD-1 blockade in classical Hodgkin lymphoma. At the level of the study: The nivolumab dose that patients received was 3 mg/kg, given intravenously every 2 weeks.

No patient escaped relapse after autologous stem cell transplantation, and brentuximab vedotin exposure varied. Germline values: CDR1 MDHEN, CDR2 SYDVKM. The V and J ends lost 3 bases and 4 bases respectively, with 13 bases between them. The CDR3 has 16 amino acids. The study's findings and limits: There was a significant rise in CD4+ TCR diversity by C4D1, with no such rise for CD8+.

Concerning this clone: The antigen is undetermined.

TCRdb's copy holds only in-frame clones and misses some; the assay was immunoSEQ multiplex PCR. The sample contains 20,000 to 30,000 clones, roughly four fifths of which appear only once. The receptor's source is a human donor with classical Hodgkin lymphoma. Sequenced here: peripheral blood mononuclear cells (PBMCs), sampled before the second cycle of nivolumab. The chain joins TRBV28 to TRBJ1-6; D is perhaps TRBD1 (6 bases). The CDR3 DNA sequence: TGTGCCAGCAGTTTCCTCCGGACAGAGTATAATTCACCCCTCCACTTT. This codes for CASSFLRTEYNSPLHF.